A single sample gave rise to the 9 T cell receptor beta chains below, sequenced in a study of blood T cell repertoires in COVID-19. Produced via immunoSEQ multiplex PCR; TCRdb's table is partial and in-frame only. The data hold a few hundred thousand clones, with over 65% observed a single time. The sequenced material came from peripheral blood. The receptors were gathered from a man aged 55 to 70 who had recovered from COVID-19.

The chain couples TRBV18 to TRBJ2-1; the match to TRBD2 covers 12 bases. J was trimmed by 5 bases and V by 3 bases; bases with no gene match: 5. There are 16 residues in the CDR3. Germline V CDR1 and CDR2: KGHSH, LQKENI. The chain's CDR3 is CASSPTSGGDHNEQFF. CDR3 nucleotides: TGTGCCAGCTCACCGACTAGCGGGGGCGATCACAATGAGCAGTTCTTC.

CDR3 amino acids: CATSDWTGGTSSSYEQYF. The CDR3 DNA sequence: TGTGCCACCAGTGATTGGACAGGGGGCACCTCTAGCTCCTACGAGCAGTACTTC. The chain employs TRBV24-1 and TRBJ2-7; TRBD1 matches 11 bases. Germline CDR1 and CDR2: KGHDR and SFDVKD. V trimming: 2 bases; J trimming: 0 bases; junction bases outside the gene matches: 8. The CDR3 length is 18 residues.

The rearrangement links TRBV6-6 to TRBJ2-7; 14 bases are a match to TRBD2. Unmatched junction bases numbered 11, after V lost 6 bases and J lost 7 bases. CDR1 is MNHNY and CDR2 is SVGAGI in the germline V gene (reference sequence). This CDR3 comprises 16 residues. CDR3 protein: CASSSKGLAGAGEQYF. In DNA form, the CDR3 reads TGTGCCAGCAGCTCCAAGGGACTAGCGGGGGCGGGGGAGCAGTACTTC.

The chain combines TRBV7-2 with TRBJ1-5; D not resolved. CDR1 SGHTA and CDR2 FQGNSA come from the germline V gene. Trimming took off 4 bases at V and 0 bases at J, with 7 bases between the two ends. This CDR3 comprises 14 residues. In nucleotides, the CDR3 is TGTGCCAGCAGCTCGCGGAATAGCAATCAGCCCCAGCATTTT. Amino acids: CASSSRNSNQPQHF.

The CDR3 DNA follows: TGTGCCAGCAGCCAGCCCCGGGGGAGCTCCTACAATGAGCAGTTCTTC. Translation: CASSQPRGSSYNEQFF. This chain connects TRBV14 to TRBJ2-1; maybe TRBD2 (6 bases). V was trimmed by 3 bases and J by 0 bases, leaving 12 bases between them. Germline CDR1 reads SGHDN; CDR2 reads FVKESK. CDR3 length equals 16 residues.

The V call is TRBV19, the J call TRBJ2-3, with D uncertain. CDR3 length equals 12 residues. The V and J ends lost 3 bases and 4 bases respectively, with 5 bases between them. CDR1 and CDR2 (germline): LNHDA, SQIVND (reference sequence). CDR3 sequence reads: CASSISADTQYF. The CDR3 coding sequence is TGTGCCAGTAGTATTAGTGCAGATACGCAGTATTTT.

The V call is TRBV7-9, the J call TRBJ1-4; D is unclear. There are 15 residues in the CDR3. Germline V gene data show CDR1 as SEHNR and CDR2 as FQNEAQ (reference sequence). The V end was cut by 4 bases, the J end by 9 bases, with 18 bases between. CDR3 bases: TGTGCCAGCAGCTCTCCCGGGGATGGATTTCAAAAACTGTTTTTT. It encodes CASSSPGDGFQKLFF.

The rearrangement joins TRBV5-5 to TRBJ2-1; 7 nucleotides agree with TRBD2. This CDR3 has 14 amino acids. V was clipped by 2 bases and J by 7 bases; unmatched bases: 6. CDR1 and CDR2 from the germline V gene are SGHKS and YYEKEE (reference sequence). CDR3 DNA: TGTGCCAGCAGCTTAGGGGACTACCAAAATGAGCAGTTCTTC. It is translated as CASSLGDYQNEQFF.

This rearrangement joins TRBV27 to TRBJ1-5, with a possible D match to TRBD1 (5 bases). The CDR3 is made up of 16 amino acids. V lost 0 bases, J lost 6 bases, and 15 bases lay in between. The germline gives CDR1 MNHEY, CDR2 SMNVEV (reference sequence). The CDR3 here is CASSLSSRVVGQPQHF. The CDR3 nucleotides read TGTGCCAGCAGTTTATCGTCCAGGGTAGTAGGTCAGCCCCAGCATTTT.